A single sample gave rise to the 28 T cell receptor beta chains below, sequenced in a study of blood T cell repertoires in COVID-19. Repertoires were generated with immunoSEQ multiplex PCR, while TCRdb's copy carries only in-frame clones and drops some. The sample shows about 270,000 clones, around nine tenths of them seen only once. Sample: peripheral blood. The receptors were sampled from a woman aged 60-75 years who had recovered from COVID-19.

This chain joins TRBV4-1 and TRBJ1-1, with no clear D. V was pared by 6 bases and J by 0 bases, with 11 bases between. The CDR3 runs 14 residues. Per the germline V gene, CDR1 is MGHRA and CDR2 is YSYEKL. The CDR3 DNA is TGCGCCAGCAGAGAGAGGGCCATGAACACTGAAGCTTTCTTT. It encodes CASRERAMNTEAFF.

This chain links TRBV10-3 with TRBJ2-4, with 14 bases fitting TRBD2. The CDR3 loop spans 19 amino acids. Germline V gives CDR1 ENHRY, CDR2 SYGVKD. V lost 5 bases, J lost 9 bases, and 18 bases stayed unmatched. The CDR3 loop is CAISSTGATSGGAVGIQYF. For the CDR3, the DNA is TGTGCCATCAGTTCAACAGGGGCGACTAGCGGGGGGGCGGTGGGCATTCAGTACTTC.

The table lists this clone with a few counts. The CDR3: CASSLTTYEQYF. The CDR3 bases are TGCGCCAGCAGCCTGACTACCTACGAGCAGTACTTC. This chain links TRBV5-1 with TRBJ2-7, with D perhaps TRBD2 (5 bases). V lost 4 bases to trimming and J lost 2 bases, with 7 bases between them. The V gene's germline CDR1 is SGHRS and CDR2 YFSETQ. The CDR3 is made up of 12 amino acids. Drawing the rest from reference TRBV5-1 and TRBJ2-7, the complete variable domain is KAGVTQTPRYLIKTRGQQVTLSCSPISGHRSVSWYQQTPGQGLQFLFEYFSETQRNKGNFPGRFSGRQFSNSRSEMNVSTLELGDSALYLCASSLTTYEQYFGPGTRLTVT.

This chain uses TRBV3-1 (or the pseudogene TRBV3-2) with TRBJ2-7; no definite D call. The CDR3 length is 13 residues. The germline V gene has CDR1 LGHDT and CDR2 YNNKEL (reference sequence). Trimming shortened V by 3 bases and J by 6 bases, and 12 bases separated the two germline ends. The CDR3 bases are TGTGCCAGCAGCCACCTAGGAGACCCCGAGCAGTACTTC. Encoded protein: CASSHLGDPEQYF.

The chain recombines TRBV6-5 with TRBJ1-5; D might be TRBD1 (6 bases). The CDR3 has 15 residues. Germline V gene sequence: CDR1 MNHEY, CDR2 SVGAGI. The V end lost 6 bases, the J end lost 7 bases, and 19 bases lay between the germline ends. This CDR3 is CASSPEGGGVQPQHF. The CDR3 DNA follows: TGTGCCAGCAGCCCCGAGGGGGGGGGAGTCCAGCCCCAGCATTTT.

The CDR3: CASTSISSGNTIYF. CDR3 nucleotides: TGTGCCAGCACCTCTATTTCTTCTGGAAACACCATATATTTT. The gene calls are TRBV27 and TRBJ1-3, with no clear D. This CDR3 comprises 14 residues. Germline V CDR1 and CDR2: MNHEY, SMNVEV (reference sequence). The V and J ends lost 7 bases and 1 base respectively, with 11 bases between them.

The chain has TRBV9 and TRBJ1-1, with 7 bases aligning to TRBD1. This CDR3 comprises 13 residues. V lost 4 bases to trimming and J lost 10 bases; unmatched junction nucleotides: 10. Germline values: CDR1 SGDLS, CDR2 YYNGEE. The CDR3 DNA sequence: TGTGCCAGCAGCCTAACAGGGGCCAATCCAGCTTTCTTT. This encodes CASSLTGANPAFF.

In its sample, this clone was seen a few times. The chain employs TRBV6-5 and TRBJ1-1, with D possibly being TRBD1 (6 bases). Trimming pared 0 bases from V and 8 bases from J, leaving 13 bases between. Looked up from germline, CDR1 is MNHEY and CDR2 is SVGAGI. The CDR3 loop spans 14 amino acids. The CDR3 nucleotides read TGTGCCAGCAGTTACTCTGAGGACAGCGCCGAAGCTTTCTTT. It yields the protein CASSYSEDSAEAFF.

The CDR3 sequence: CASRMERGGIGTDTQYF. DNA of the CDR3: TGTGCCAGCAGGATGGAGCGGGGGGGAATTGGCACAGATACGCAGTATTTT. This chain uses TRBV2 with TRBJ2-3, with TRBD2 matching 10 bases. Germline CDR1 and CDR2: SNHLY and FYNNEI. The CDR3 length is 17 residues. V gave up 6 bases and J gave up 1 base; unmatched junction bases: 10.

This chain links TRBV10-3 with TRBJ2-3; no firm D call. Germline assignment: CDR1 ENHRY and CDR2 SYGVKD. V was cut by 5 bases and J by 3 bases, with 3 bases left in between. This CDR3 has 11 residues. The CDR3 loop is CAISLTDTQYF. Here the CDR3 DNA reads TGTGCCATCAGTCTTACAGATACGCAGTATTTT.

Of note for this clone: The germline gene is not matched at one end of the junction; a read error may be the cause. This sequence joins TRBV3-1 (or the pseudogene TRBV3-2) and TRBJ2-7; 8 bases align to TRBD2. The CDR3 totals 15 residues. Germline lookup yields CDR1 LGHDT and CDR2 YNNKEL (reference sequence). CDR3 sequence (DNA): TGTGCCAGCAGGCAAGCGGGGGTTCCCTCTCGGGAGCAGTACTTC. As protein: CASRQAGVPSREQYF.

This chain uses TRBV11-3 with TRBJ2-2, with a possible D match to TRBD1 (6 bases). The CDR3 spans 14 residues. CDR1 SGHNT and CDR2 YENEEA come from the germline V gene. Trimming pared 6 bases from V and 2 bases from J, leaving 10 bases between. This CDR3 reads CASSTGHNTGELFF. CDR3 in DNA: TGTGCCAGCAGTACGGGACATAACACCGGGGAGCTGTTTTTT.

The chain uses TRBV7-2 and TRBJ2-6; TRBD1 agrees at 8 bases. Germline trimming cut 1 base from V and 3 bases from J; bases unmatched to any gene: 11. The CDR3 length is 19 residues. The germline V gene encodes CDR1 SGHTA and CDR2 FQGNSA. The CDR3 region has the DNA TGTGCCAGCAGCTTAGGGAGACGGGCAGGGGGCTTTGGGGCCAACGTCCTGACTTTC. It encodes CASSLGRRAGGFGANVLTF.

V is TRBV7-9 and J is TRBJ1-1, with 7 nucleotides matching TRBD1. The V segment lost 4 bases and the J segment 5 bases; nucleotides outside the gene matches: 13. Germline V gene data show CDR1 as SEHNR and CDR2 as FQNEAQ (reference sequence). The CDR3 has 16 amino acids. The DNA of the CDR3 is TGTGCCAGCAGCTGGGGACAGCGGCGACTTGGGACTGAAGCTTTCTTT. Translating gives CASSWGQRRLGTEAFF.

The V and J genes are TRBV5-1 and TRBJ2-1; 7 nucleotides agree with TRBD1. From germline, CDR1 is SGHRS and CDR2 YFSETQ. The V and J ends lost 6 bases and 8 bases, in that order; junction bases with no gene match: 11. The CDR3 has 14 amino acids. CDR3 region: CASTERQGRDEQFF. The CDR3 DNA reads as TGCGCCAGCACAGAGCGACAGGGAAGGGATGAGCAGTTCTTC.

This CDR3 reads CASSQESLAGFFEQYF. The CDR3 nucleotides are TGTGCCAGCAGCCAAGAGAGTCTAGCGGGTTTCTTCGAGCAGTACTTC. This chain joins TRBV4-2 and TRBJ2-7; 8 bases match TRBD2. Unmatched junction bases numbered 10, after V lost 0 bases and J lost 6 bases. Germline loops: CDR1 LGHNA, CDR2 YNFKEQ. The CDR3 has 16 residues.

CDR3 coding DNA: TGTGCTAGTGGCTTTGGACTAGCGGGCACCGGGGAGCTGTTTTTT. Translating gives CASGFGLAGTGELFF. The genes are TRBV12-5 and TRBJ2-2; 11 bases align to TRBD2. V was pared by 6 bases and J by 4 bases, with 4 bases of the junction left unmatched. This CDR3 is 15 amino acids long. The germline CDR1 and CDR2 sequences are LGHNT and FRNRAP. Variable domain in full (rest from reference TRBV12-5 and TRBJ2-2): DARVTQTPRHKVTEMGQEVTMRCQPILGHNTVFWYRQTMMQGLELLAYFRNRAPLDDSGMPKDRFSAEMPDATLATLKIQPSEPRDSAVYFCASGFGLAGTGELFFGEGSRLTVL.

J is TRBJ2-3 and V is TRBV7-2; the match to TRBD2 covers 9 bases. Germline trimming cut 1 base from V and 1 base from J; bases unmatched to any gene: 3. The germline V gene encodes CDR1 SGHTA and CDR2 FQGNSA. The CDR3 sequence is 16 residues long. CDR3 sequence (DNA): TGTGCCAGCAGCTTAGTGCGGACTAGCGGCACAGATACGCAGTATTTT. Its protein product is CASSLVRTSGTDTQYF.

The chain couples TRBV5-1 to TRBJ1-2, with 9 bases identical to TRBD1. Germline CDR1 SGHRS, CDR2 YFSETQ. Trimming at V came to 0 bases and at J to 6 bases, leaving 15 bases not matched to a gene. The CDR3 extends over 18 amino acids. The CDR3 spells CASSLAGTGYQGKDGYTF. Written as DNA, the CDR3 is TGCGCCAGCAGCTTGGCGGGGACAGGGTATCAAGGGAAGGATGGCTACACCTTC.

The CDR3 bases are TGTGCCAGCTCTGAGTCGCGCAACGGGGCCCAGTACTTC. This translates into CASSESRNGAQYF. The chain links TRBV18 to TRBJ2-5, with D possibly being TRBD2 (5 bases). Germline-derived CDR1 and CDR2 are KGHSH and LQKENI. Trimming shortened V by 6 bases and J by 9 bases, and 17 bases separated the two germline ends. The CDR3 is 13 residues long.

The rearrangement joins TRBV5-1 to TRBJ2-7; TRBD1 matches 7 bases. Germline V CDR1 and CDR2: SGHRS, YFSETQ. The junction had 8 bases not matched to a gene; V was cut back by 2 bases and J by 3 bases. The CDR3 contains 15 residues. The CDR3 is CASSLLGGAIYEQYF. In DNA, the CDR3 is TGCGCCAGCAGCTTATTAGGGGGCGCGATCTACGAGCAGTACTTC.

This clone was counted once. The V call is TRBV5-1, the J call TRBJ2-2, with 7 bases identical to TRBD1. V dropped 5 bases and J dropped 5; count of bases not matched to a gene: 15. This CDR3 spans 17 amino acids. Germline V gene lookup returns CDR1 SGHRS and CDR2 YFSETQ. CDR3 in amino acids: CASRALQGGASTGELFF. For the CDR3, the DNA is TGCGCCAGCAGGGCCCTCCAAGGGGGCGCCAGTACCGGGGAGCTGTTTTTT. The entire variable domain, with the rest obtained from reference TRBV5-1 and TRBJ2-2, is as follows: KAGVTQTPRYLIKTRGQQVTLSCSPISGHRSVSWYQQTPGQGLQFLFEYFSETQRNKGNFPGRFSGRQFSNSRSEMNVSTLELGDSALYLCASRALQGGASTGELFFGEGSRLTVL.

DNA of the CDR3: TGTGCCAGCAGAAGATTTAGGTCCAGGGTCGATTCACCCCTCCACTTT. As protein: CASRRFRSRVDSPLHF. The gene calls are TRBV11-2 and TRBJ1-6, with D tentatively TRBD1 (5 bases). The CDR3 runs 16 residues. Germline V lookup: CDR1 SGHAT, CDR2 FQNNGV. The V gene lost 6 bases and the J gene lost 8 bases, with 20 bases spanning the gap.

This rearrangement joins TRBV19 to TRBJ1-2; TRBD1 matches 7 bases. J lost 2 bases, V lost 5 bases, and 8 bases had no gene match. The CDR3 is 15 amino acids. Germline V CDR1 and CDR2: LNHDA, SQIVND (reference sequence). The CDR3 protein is CASSLTGAANYGYTF. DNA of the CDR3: TGTGCCAGTAGTCTTACAGGGGCCGCAAACTATGGCTACACCTTC.

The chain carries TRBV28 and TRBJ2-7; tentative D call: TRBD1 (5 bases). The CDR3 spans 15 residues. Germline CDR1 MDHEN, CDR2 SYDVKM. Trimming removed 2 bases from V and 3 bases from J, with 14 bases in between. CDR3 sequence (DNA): TGTGCCAGCAGTTTACCCAGACAGTGGAGCTACGAGCAGTACTTC. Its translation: CASSLPRQWSYEQYF.

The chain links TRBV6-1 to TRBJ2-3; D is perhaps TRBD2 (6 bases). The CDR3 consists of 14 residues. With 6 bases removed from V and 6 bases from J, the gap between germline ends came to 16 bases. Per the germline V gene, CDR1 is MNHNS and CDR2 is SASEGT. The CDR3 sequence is CASRLGTARDTQYF. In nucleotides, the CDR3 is TGTGCCAGCAGACTCGGGACTGCCAGGGATACGCAGTATTTT.

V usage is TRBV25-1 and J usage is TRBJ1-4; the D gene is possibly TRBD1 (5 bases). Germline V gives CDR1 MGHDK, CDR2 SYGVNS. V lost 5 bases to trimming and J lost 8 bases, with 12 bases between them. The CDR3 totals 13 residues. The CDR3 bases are TGTGCCAGCAGTCCCCAGGGCTGGGAAAAACTGTTTTTT. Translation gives CASSPQGWEKLFF.

This CDR3 reads CASSFRTGADTGELFF. CDR3 sequence (DNA): TGTGCCAGCAGCTTTCGTACAGGCGCAGACACCGGGGAGCTGTTTTTT. The chain carries TRBV7-8 and TRBJ2-2, with a tentative D call TRBD1 (5 bases). The CDR3 totals 16 residues. Trimming took off 3 bases at V and 3 bases at J, with 14 bases between the two ends. Germline V gives CDR1 SGHVS, CDR2 FQNEAQ.